The sequence of this TCR beta chain was determined in a study of graft-versus-host responses after intestinal transplantation (dated by TCRdb to the early 2020s). For the study in its entirety: Multivisceral, liver-intestinal, or isolated intestinal transplants were received by the recipients. Anti-thymocyte globulin induction was given to all recipients, followed by maintenance tacrolimus and steroids for about 3 years. Bulk TCR-beta CDR3 sequencing was used to track graft-versus-host and host-versus-graft alloreactive T cell clones in the graft, circulation and bone marrow after intestinal transplantation. To identify alloreactive clones, pre-transplant mixed lymphocyte reaction products were sequenced and compared with unstimulated pre-transplant donor and recipient T cells. The cohort enrolled 20 to 30 intestinal transplant recipients including one retransplant, and a few patients lacking pretransplant specimens were excluded. A peak of at least 4% donor T cells among recipient peripheral blood mononuclear cells was the definition used for donor T cell macrochimerism. Rather than being sequenced by the commercial service, samples from three later patients were sequenced in-house on an Illumina MiSeq and processed with MiXCR.

The intended sense of this specimen's time point label: cells obtained before transplantation from donor or recipient. In mixed lymphocyte reactions, around 200,000 CFSE-labeled pre-transplant responders were plated with around 200,000 irradiated violet-dye-labeled stimulators and cultured for 6 days. Proliferating CD3+CD4+CFSE-low and CD3+CD8+CFSE-low responder cells were FACS-sorted on a BD Influx sorter after the mixed lymphocyte reaction. Measured from the cysteine to the phenylalanine, the CDR3 is 15 residues long. Only the CDR3 DNA is retained, 45 bases long and in frame from the first base. V ends up 2 bases short and J 3 bases short, with an unmatched junction base count of 2. Sequences MNHEY (CDR1) and SMNVEV (CDR2) are obtained from the germline V gene (reference sequence). Receptors were amplified or captured by the immunoSEQ multiplex PCR assay. In most patients, genomic DNA was isolated using the Qiagen DNeasy Blood and Tissue Kit and sent frozen to Adaptive Biotechnologies for TCR sequencing. High-throughput TCR-beta CDR3 sequencing of genomic DNA from most patients was performed by Adaptive Biotechnologies. As for the original processing: Adaptive's ImmunoSEQ software was the source of the TCR sequencing data for roughly 19 patients, while a few other patients were processed with MiXCR and VDJtools. To correct CD4 versus CD8 sorting errors, sequences present in both subsets at a frequency ratio below 5:1 were removed. CDR3 nucleotide sequences shared by donor and recipient were removed because the origin of these sequences could not be assigned. Alloreactive clones required at least 2-fold expansion over unstimulated cells and minimum CFSE-low frequency of 0.002% (template counts) or 0.001% (read counts). Mappable clones were those detected in sequenced pre-transplant spleen, lymph node, or MLR CFSE-low populations of the donor or recipient. Cumulative frequency of alloreactive clones was calculated as a percentage of all sequences weighted by copy number. This immuneACCESS table, as held by TCRdb, lists in-frame sequences with V and J called but not all clones. Of the missing ones, under half trace to an unresolved V gene in checked studies; the others have no known cause. V, J and clone size reflect that table, while D and trimming were determined from the DNA. The sample table records about 15,000 clones; about two fifths of these occur just once. The ten biggest clones cover 3.5% to 4.5% of the sample.

General conclusions and limits of the study: Patients with donor T cell macrochimerism had high GvH to HvG T cell clonal ratios in their allografts. Conclusions were limited by the relatively low number and heterogeneity of intestinal transplant patients. GvH clones turned up in recipient bone marrow, with some appearing earlier in ileal mucosa or blood, a pattern consistent with an intestinal mucosal origin. Peak levels of circulating GvH clones were associated with declines in HvG clones early after transplant.

This clone has just a few counts. No base-level quality is on record; no much larger clone is a single base apart. The clonotype originates from a human patient who received an intestinal transplant. This sequence uses TRBV27 and TRBJ2-1, and TRBD2 matches 9 of the central bases. The material sequenced was alloreactive CD8+ T cells from a mixed lymphocyte reaction culture, taken before intestinal transplant. Taken with the paper, the label for cell subset or site translates to: CFSE-low proliferating T cells sorted from roughly six-day pre-transplant mixed lymphocyte reaction (GvH or HvG direction). The sequence in DNA is TGTGCCAGCAGTTTAGTAGCGGGAGACTACAATGAGCAGTTCTTC. Translated, this gives CASSLVAGDYNEQFF.